Below are 17 T cell receptor beta chains sequenced from a single sample in a study of regulatory T cells in long-lasting Graves disease. According to the study, TCR beta libraries were built with iRepertoire HTBI primers and CDR3-region Arm-PCR. TCRdb passed the multiplex PCR reads through MiXCR, listing each CDR3 protein once. The sample lists over 300,000 distinct CDR3 sequences; about a sixth were seen once. Indicated time point: newly diagnosed GD, antithyroid drugs for less than 3 months. The authors made the TCR library using RNA they extracted from PBMCs. The specimen comprised peripheral blood mononuclear cells (PBMCs), sampled at new diagnosis, from a patient treated with antithyroid drugs. The receptors were gathered from a female donor with Graves disease.

The V and J genes are TRBV6-1 and TRBJ2-1; D remains ambiguous. The CDR3 is made up of 12 amino acids. Germline V gene lookup returns CDR1 MNHNS and CDR2 SASEGT. V lost 4 bases and J 9 bases, leaving 10 bases between the germline ends. This CDR3 is CASSGDAVEQFF. In DNA, the CDR3 is TGTGCCAGCAGTGGGGATGCGGTTGAGCAGTTCTTC.

The chain has TRBV11-2 and TRBJ2-5; TRBD2 matches 10 bases. The CDR3 runs 15 residues. CDR1 and CDR2 (germline): SGHAT, FQNNGV. V dropped 6 bases and J dropped 11; count of bases not matched to a gene: 15. In nucleotides, the CDR3 is TGTGCCAGCAGTAGAGGACTAGCGGCAGGAAATGAGCAGTACTTC. Its protein product is CASSRGLAAGNEQYF.

The V call is TRBV12-3 or TRBV12-4, the J call TRBJ1-5; D gene unclear. This CDR3 is built from 13 residues. Trimming cost V 5 bases and J 5 bases, with 10 bases left between them. The CDR3 here is CASSPQAHQPQHF. DNA of the CDR3: TGTGCCAGCAGTCCCCAGGCTCATCAGCCCCAGCATTTT.

This clonotype was recorded many times. The chain combines TRBV12-3 or TRBV12-4 with TRBJ1-1; no clear D gene. Trimming stripped 3 bases from V and 3 bases from J, with 8 bases between. The CDR3 covers 13 residues. CDR3 DNA: TGTGCCAGCAGTTTGTCCAGTGACACTGAAGCTTTCTTT. As protein: CASSLSSDTEAFF.

As for this clonotype: A much larger clone lies a single base off, so this may be a read error. V gene TRBV7-9 combines with J gene TRBJ2-5; no clear D. Trimming shortened V by 5 bases and J by 4 bases, and 17 bases separated the two germline ends. The CDR3 sequence is 15 residues long. Germline V lookup: CDR1 SEHNR, CDR2 FQNEAQ (reference sequence). The CDR3 region has the DNA TGTGCCAGCAGCCCTCCCGGTTCTTCGCGAGAGACCCAGTACTTC. Translation: CASSPPGSSRETQYF.

This clonotype was picked up many times. The chain employs TRBV30 and TRBJ1-5; D is perhaps TRBD1 (6 bases). The germline V gene has CDR1 GTSNPN and CDR2 SVGIG (reference sequence). The V end was cut by 3 bases, the J end by 1 base, with 19 bases between. This CDR3 comprises 17 residues. CDR3 protein: CAWSPRGAGRSNQPQHF. The CDR3 DNA follows: TGTGCCTGGAGCCCGAGGGGGGCAGGCAGAAGCAATCAGCCCCAGCATTTT.

This clonotype has ten or more counts. J is TRBJ1-1 and V is TRBV20-1; D may be TRBD1 (6 bases). The CDR3 covers 11 residues. Germline loops: CDR1 DFQATT, CDR2 SNEGSKA (reference sequence). Trimming took off 3 bases at V and 7 bases at J, with 9 bases between the two ends. The CDR3 sequence is CSASRGGEAFF. The CDR3 nucleotides are TGCAGTGCTAGCAGGGGAGGTGAAGCTTTCTTT.

This clonotype occurred many times. The rearrangement joins TRBV12-3 or TRBV12-4 to TRBJ1-1; D call uncertain. The CDR3 contains 14 residues. V was trimmed by 6 bases and J by 0 bases, leaving 11 bases between them. The CDR3 bases are TGTGCCAGCAGCCTCGATGACATGAACACTGAAGCTTTCTTT. This gives the protein CASSLDDMNTEAFF.

V and J are TRBV6-1 and TRBJ1-1; D not certain. V gave up 8 bases and J gave up 4 bases, with 14 bases separating them. The CDR3 runs to 13 residues. CDR1 is MNHNS, CDR2 SASEGT, per germline. The CDR3 spells CASRVGGSTEAFF. The CDR3 nucleotides read TGTGCCAGCCGGGTGGGAGGGAGCACTGAAGCTTTCTTT.

This clonotype was recorded at least ten times. The gene calls are TRBV6-2 or TRBV6-3 and TRBJ1-2; a possible D gene is TRBD1 (5 bases). The V end lost 5 bases, the J end lost 1 base, and 20 bases lay between the germline ends. This CDR3 contains 17 residues. CDR1 MNHEY and CDR2 SVGEGT come from the germline V gene. CDR3 sequence reads: CASSENLQDTFNYGYTF. The CDR3 DNA reads TGTGCCAGCAGTGAAAATTTACAGGATACCTTTAACTATGGCTACACCTTC.

At least ten counts were recorded for this clonotype. The chain employs TRBV4-1 and TRBJ1-1, with D tentatively TRBD1 (5 bases). The V gene's germline CDR1 is MGHRA and CDR2 YSYEKL. V lost 6 bases and J 4 bases, leaving 21 bases between the germline ends. This CDR3 region has 16 residues. CDR3: CASRQSPGRAITEAFF. Here the CDR3 DNA reads TGCGCCAGCAGACAATCCCCGGGCAGGGCGATCACTGAAGCTTTCTTT.

In this sample, this clonotype turned up many times. This rearrangement joins TRBV11-2 to TRBJ2-5; TRBD1 agrees at 8 bases. V lost 5 bases to trimming and J lost 5 bases; unmatched junction nucleotides: 4. The germline V gene encodes CDR1 SGHAT and CDR2 FQNNGV. The CDR3 totals 13 residues. The CDR3 sequence is CASSSRGRETQYF. Here the CDR3 DNA reads TGTGCCAGCAGCAGCAGGGGGCGGGAGACCCAGTACTTC.

This clonotype was found many times. The gene calls are TRBV20-1 and TRBJ2-1; 13 positions match TRBD2. This CDR3 is built from 16 residues. Trimming cost V 4 bases and J 0 bases; bases outside gene matches: 3. The germline V gene has CDR1 DFQATT and CDR2 SNEGSKA (reference sequence). CDR3 coding DNA: TGCAGTGCTATACTAGCGGGAGGGAGCTCCTACAATGAGCAGTTCTTC. Its translation is CSAILAGGSSYNEQFF.

The chain combines TRBV7-6 with TRBJ2-7, with a tentative D call TRBD2 (5 bases). Germline V gene data show CDR1 as SGHVS and CDR2 as FNYEAQ. V lost 5 bases, J lost 0 bases, and 14 bases lay in between. The CDR3 consists of 15 residues. CDR3: CASSTERGLSYEQYF. For the CDR3, the DNA is TGTGCCAGCAGCACCGAACGAGGGCTCTCCTACGAGCAGTACTTC.

The chain combines TRBV2 with TRBJ2-7; no clear D gene. Trimming cost V 2 bases and J 3 bases, with 11 bases left between them. Germline V gives CDR1 SNHLY, CDR2 FYNNEI. CDR3 length equals 14 residues. The CDR3 bases are TGTGCCAGCAGTGAACCCCCCAAAGACTACGAGCAGTACTTC. Translation gives CASSEPPKDYEQYF.

This clonotype has ten or more counts. V usage is TRBV28 and J usage is TRBJ2-1, with 14 bases matching TRBD2. J was trimmed by 8 bases and V by 4 bases; bases with no gene match: 7. This CDR3 has 16 amino acids. Germline CDR1 and CDR2: MDHEN and SYDVKM. Here the CDR3 reads CASSSLGTSGRDEQFF. The CDR3 region has the DNA TGTGCCAGCAGTTCCCTAGGGACTAGCGGGAGAGATGAGCAGTTCTTC.

This clonotype was counted a few times. V usage is TRBV6-1 and J usage is TRBJ1-1; D remains ambiguous. V was shortened by 2 bases and J by 4 bases, with 11 bases between the two germline ends. CDR3 length: 14 residues. CDR1 and CDR2 from the germline V gene are MNHNS and SASEGT. This CDR3 reads CASSELGLGTEAFF. In nucleotides, the CDR3 is TGTGCCAGCAGTGAATTGGGGTTGGGCACTGAAGCTTTCTTT.